Listed here is a single T cell receptor beta chain. The sample originates from a study of cytomegalovirus exposure and HLA in healthy donors. This CDR3 has 18 amino acids. Germline-derived CDR1 and CDR2 are SGHNT and YYREEE (reference sequence). J gave up 1 base and V 4 bases, and 12 bases lay outside the gene matches. The primer mix had 60 Vbeta and 13 Jbeta primers. Assay: immunoSEQ multiplex PCR; the TCRdb copy retains only in-frame clones and omits some. The top ten hold roughly 0.22% of the sample, which has more than 200,000 clones, around 79% seen once. The sequenced material came from PBMCs. The J gene is TRBJ2-4, the V gene TRBV5-4; TRBD1 aligns across 9 bases. This sequence originates from a girl aged 2-9 years in good health and CMV-seronegative. The chain's CDR3 is CASSIRTGARLAKNIQYF. The CDR3 DNA sequence: TGTGCCAGCAGCATAAGGACAGGGGCCAGACTGGCCAAAAACATTCAGTACTTC.